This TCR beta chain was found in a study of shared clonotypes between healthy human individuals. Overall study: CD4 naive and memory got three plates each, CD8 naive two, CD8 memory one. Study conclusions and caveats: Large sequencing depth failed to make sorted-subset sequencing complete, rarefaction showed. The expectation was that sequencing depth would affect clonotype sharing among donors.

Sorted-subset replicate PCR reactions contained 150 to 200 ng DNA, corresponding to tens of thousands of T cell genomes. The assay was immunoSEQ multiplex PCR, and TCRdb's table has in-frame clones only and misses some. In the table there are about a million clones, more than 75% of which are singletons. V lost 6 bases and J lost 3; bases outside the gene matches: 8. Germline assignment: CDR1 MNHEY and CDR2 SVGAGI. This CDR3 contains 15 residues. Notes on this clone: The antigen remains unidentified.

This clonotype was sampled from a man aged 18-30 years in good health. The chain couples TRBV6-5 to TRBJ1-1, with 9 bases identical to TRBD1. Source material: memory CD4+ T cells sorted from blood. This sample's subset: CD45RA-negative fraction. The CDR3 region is CASSFRDRVYTEAFF. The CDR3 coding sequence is TGTGCCAGCAGCTTCCGGGACAGGGTATACACTGAAGCTTTCTTT.